A single sample is the source of the 12 T cell receptor beta chains below, sequenced in a study of identical twins. Each CDR3 protein is one row after TCRdb ran MiXCR on the 5' RACE reads. The sample consists of 400,000 to 550,000 distinct CDR3 sequences, 20% to 25% of them appearing once. These data were likewise used in another study, on T cells expressing NK-cell markers.

The sample consisted of CD4+ T cells sorted from blood. These receptor sequences come from a woman aged 18-35 years in good health.

There are a few counts of this clonotype. This rearrangement joins TRBV29-1 to TRBJ1-4; D possibly corresponds to TRBD1 (5 bases). V lost 3 bases and J lost 8, with 10 bases in between. Germline V CDR1 and CDR2: SQVTM, ANQGSEA. This CDR3 spans 12 amino acids. The CDR3 spells CSVDGAGEKLFF. The CDR3 DNA is TGCAGCGTTGACGGGGCCGGAGAAAAACTGTTTTTT. The whole variable domain, filled in from reference TRBV29-1 and TRBJ1-4, reads SAVISQKPSRDICQRGTSLTIQCQVDSQVTMMFWYRQQPGQSLTLIATANQGSEATYESGFVIDKFPISRPNLTFSTLTVSNMSPEDSSIYLCSVDGAGEKLFFGSGTQLSVL.

The chain is built from TRBV5-4 and TRBJ1-5; no clear D. The V gene lost 2 bases and the J gene lost 3 bases, with 12 bases spanning the gap. This CDR3 has 15 residues. Germline-derived CDR1 and CDR2 are SGHNT and YYREEE (reference sequence). This CDR3 is CASSFPRQLNQPQHF. DNA for the CDR3: TGTGCCAGCAGCTTCCCTAGGCAGCTCAATCAGCCCCAGCATTTT.

The rearrangement links TRBV5-1 to TRBJ2-7; D remains unclear. The CDR3 runs 14 residues. V was shortened by 2 bases and J by 2 bases, with 11 bases between the two germline ends. Germline assignment: CDR1 SGHRS and CDR2 YFSETQ. This CDR3 reads CASSFARPPYEQYF. The CDR3 region has the DNA TGCGCCAGCAGCTTTGCGCGTCCACCCTACGAGCAGTACTTC.

The chain recombines TRBV15 with TRBJ2-7; TRBD1 might be the D (6 bases). Looked up from germline, CDR1 is LNHNV and CDR2 is YYDKDF (reference sequence). Trimming left V 1 base short and J 2 bases short, with 12 bases between. This CDR3 has 15 amino acids. The CDR3 spells CATSRVRGQAYEQYF. DNA of the CDR3: TGTGCCACCAGCAGAGTCCGGGGACAAGCCTACGAGCAGTACTTC.

V is TRBV5-6 and J is TRBJ2-5; D is unresolved. The CDR3 has 14 amino acids. Germline values: CDR1 SGHDT, CDR2 YYEEEE. V was shortened by 4 bases and J by 0 bases, with 10 bases between the two germline ends. The CDR3 protein is CASSHDGYQETQYF. The CDR3 DNA follows: TGTGCCAGCAGCCACGATGGCTACCAAGAGACCCAGTACTTC.

The V and J genes are TRBV9 and TRBJ2-3; TRBD2 agrees at 12 bases. From germline, CDR1 is SGDLS and CDR2 YYNGEE. This CDR3 is built from 16 residues. With V trimmed by 0 bases and J by 2 bases, 1 base remained unmatched. The CDR3 reads CASSVGLAGVTDTQYF. The CDR3, as DNA: TGTGCCAGCAGCGTAGGACTAGCGGGAGTCACAGATACGCAGTATTTT.

This sequence joins TRBV27 and TRBJ1-3, with D perhaps TRBD1 (5 bases). V lost 0 bases and J lost 3, with 12 bases in between. Germline lookup yields CDR1 MNHEY and CDR2 SMNVEV (reference sequence). The CDR3 length is 16 residues. CDR3 loop: CASSLSFQGGGNTIYF. In DNA, the CDR3 is TGTGCCAGCAGTTTATCTTTCCAGGGAGGTGGAAACACCATATATTTT.

This clonotype was found many times. The J gene is TRBJ1-1, the V gene TRBV11-2; possibly TRBD1 for D (6 bases). Germline V gene lookup returns CDR1 SGHAT and CDR2 FQNNGV. V gave up 0 bases and J gave up 8 bases, with 16 bases separating them. There are 15 residues in the CDR3. The CDR3 DNA follows: TGTGCCAGCAGCTTAGAGACGGGGGGACAAAGGGAAGCTTTCTTT. This encodes CASSLETGGQREAFF.

This clonotype showed up just a few times. The chain is built from TRBV10-3 and TRBJ2-2; possible D gene TRBD1, 5 bases. The CDR3 has 11 residues. CDR1 is ENHRY, CDR2 SYGVKD, per germline. V lost 10 bases to trimming and J lost 3 bases, with 6 bases between them. This CDR3 is CATRDTGELFF. DNA for the CDR3: TGTGCCACCAGGGACACCGGGGAGCTGTTTTTT.

This clonotype was picked up one time. The V and J genes are TRBV5-1 and TRBJ2-7; D remains ambiguous. Germline lookup yields CDR1 SGHRS and CDR2 YFSETQ. Between the trimmed V and J ends, which lost 3 bases and 6 bases, there was a span of 10 bases. CDR3 length: 12 amino acids. CDR3 sequence: CASSYPSGEQYF. The CDR3 DNA is TGCGCCAGCAGCTACCCGTCTGGCGAGCAGTACTTC.

J is TRBJ2-7 and V is TRBV19; 7 bases align to TRBD1. The CDR3 totals 15 residues. J lost 3 bases, V lost 8 bases, and 13 bases had no gene match. Per the germline V gene, CDR1 is LNHDA and CDR2 is SQIVND (reference sequence). This CDR3 reads CASGPRDRSFYEQYF. CDR3 bases: TGTGCCAGTGGGCCCCGGGACAGATCCTTCTACGAGCAGTACTTC.

The chain uses TRBV20-1 and TRBJ1-3; tentative D call: TRBD1 (6 bases). This CDR3 spans 15 amino acids. Germline CDR1 and CDR2: DFQATT and SNEGSKA (reference sequence). Trimming took off 3 bases at V and 4 bases at J, with 16 bases between the two ends. The CDR3 region has the DNA TGCAGTGCTAGTCGGAACAGGGTGGAAGGAAACACCATATATTTT. Its translation is CSASRNRVEGNTIYF.